The rows below give T cell receptor beta chains drawn from one sample of a study of CD8 T cells in Susac syndrome. TCRdb used MiXCR to reprocess the immunoSEQ multiplex PCR reads, holding one entry per CDR3 protein. Altogether 160,000 or so distinct CDR3 sequences are present, around 96% being singletons, with the ten largest covering around 0.15%. Input material: CD8+ T cells from PBMCs. The receptors originated from a human donor with multiple sclerosis. Both conserved end residues are trimmed from each CDR3. Each record gives: J gene, V gene, CDR3 protein.

J: TRBJ2-7; V: TRBV6-1; CDR3: ASRDTGTGGNLSPYEQY
J: TRBJ2-3; V: TRBV5-1; CDR3: ASIDSGQARDTQY
J: TRBJ2-3; V: TRBV29-1; CDR3: SVDLGREGTDTQY
J: TRBJ1-2; V: TRBV4-1; CDR3: ASSQDMTGILGYT
J: TRBJ2-7; V: TRBV29-1; CDR3: SVPIGGAGDRGLYEQY
J: TRBJ1-6; V: TRBV12-3/TRBV12-4; CDR3: ASSLIPGGGSPLH
J: TRBJ2-7; V: TRBV5-6; CDR3: ASSLFEGYEQY
J: TRBJ2-1; V: TRBV30; CDR3: AWSAGTSGYNEQF
J: TRBJ2-1; V: TRBV29-1; CDR3: SVGGLAPYNEQF
J: TRBJ2-1; V: TRBV29-1; CDR3: SATPGQALIYNEQF
J: TRBJ2-7; V: TRBV14; CDR3: ASSHHYEQY
J: TRBJ2-7; V: TRBV11-1; CDR3: ASSRRGGEQY
J: TRBJ1-5; V: TRBV12-5; CDR3: ASGSAGDSNQPQH
J: TRBJ1-1; V: TRBV28; CDR3: ASRKQGTTEAF
J: TRBJ2-7; V: TRBV9; CDR3: ASSPKNRSPYEQY
J: TRBJ2-7; V: TRBV9; CDR3: ASSLGQGDRTYEQY
J: TRBJ2-1; V: TRBV7-9; CDR3: ASSAWTGDMDEQF
J: TRBJ2-6; V: TRBV29-1; CDR3: SVVWANVLT
J: TRBJ2-2; V: TRBV28; CDR3: ASRPYPDSLTGELF
J: TRBJ1-5; V: TRBV28; CDR3: ATQGDTGQPQH
J: TRBJ1-5; V: TRBV4-1; CDR3: ASSQEGQKNQPQH
J: TRBJ2-1; V: TRBV29-1; CDR3: SLTRSSYNEQF